A selection of T cell receptor beta chains follows, all from one sample in a study of shared clonotypes between healthy human individuals. Sequenced by immunoSEQ multiplex PCR; TCRdb stores in-frame clones only, minus some. The repertoire consists of roughly 650,000 clones, with around 97% occurring once and the leading ten covering roughly 0.055%. The specimen was naive CD4+ T cells sorted from blood. The receptors were sampled from a woman in her twenties or thirties in good health. Both conserved end residues are part of each CDR3. Fields, in order: clone size, J gene, D gene, V gene, CDR3 DNA, CDR3 protein. D genes are given only for firm matches. Some rows mark clone size as missing; the rest say once, few, many or name a class of expanded clone.

-,TRBJ1-5,-,TRBV5-5,TGTGCCAGCACCCTGGGTGGGGGGCAAGAGCAGCCCCAGCATTTT,CASTLGGGQEQPQHF
once,TRBJ1-2,TRBD1,TRBV7-3,TGTGCCAGCAGCCCGGCCCCCCTAGGACAGGCTAACTATGGCTACACCTTC,CASSPAPLGQANYGYTF
-,TRBJ1-5,-,TRBV5-1,TGCGCCAGCAGCTTGACTGGAATGGGGAATCAGCCCCAGCATTTT,CASSLTGMGNQPQHF
-,TRBJ2-2,-,TRBV28,TGTGCCAGCAGTTTTAGTAGTGGCAGGGTGGCCGGGGAGCTGTTTTTT,CASSFSSGRVAGELFF
-,TRBJ2-7,TRBD2,TRBV18,TGTGCCAGCTCACCACGGGCGGGAGGGTACGAGCAGTACTTC,CASSPRAGGYEQYF
-,TRBJ2-7,TRBD2,TRBV7-8,TGTGCCAGCACCACTAGCGGTATGATCTACGAGCAGTACTTC,CASTTSGMIYEQYF
-,TRBJ2-7,TRBD1,TRBV28,TGTGCCAGCAGTGTAGGGGGCGCGACCTACGAGCAGTACTTC,CASSVGGATYEQYF
-,TRBJ2-5,-,TRBV5-6,TGTGCCAGCAGCCGGGCGCCCTCGGGGGAGACCCAGTACTTC,CASSRAPSGETQYF
-,TRBJ2-3,-,TRBV2,TGTGCCAGTTCGGGACTCCGCACAGATACGCAGTATTTT,CASSGLRTDTQYF
once,TRBJ2-5,TRBD2,TRBV30,TGTGCCTGGAGTGGGGTAGCGGGAGGGCTTGAGACCCAGTACTTC,CAWSGVAGGLETQYF
-,TRBJ2-3,TRBD1,TRBV13,TGTGCCAGCAGCTTTTGGGACATGACAGGGGCCACAGATACGCAGTATTTT,CASSFWDMTGATDTQYF
once,TRBJ2-2,TRBD2,TRBV7-6,TGTGCCAGCAGCCCTAGAGGACTAGTGAACACCGGGGAGCTGTTTTTT,CASSPRGLVNTGELFF
-,TRBJ2-2,TRBD2,TRBV12-5,TGTGCTAGTGGTCCATCTGTCGGGCTCTCCACCGCGGGGGTTGGGGAGCTGTTTTTT,CASGPSVGLSTAGVGELFF
-,TRBJ2-2,TRBD2,TRBV7-2,TGTGCCAGCAGCTTAGCCCAGCGGGAGCTCGGGGAGCTGTTTTTT,CASSLAQRELGELFF
-,TRBJ2-1,TRBD1,TRBV11-2,TGTGCCAGCAGCTTAAAACCGACAGGGAGACCGAAGTACAATGAGCAGTTCTTC,CASSLKPTGRPKYNEQFF
once,TRBJ2-7,-,TRBV27,TGTGCCAGCAGTCCTGCGGGGCCCCACGAGCAGTACTTC,CASSPAGPHEQYF
-,TRBJ2-3,-,TRBV28,TGTGCCAGCAGTTTACTTTTGGGAGCCACAGATACGCAGTATTTT,CASSLLLGATDTQYF
-,TRBJ2-7,TRBD2,TRBV2,TGTGCCAGCAGTGATGGGGTCCCTAGCGGAGTCTCGAGCTACGAGCAGTACTTC,CASSDGVPSGVSSYEQYF
-,TRBJ2-7,TRBD1,TRBV28,TGTGCCAGCAGTCACGGACAGGGGCCGCTGTACTTC,CASSHGQGPLYF